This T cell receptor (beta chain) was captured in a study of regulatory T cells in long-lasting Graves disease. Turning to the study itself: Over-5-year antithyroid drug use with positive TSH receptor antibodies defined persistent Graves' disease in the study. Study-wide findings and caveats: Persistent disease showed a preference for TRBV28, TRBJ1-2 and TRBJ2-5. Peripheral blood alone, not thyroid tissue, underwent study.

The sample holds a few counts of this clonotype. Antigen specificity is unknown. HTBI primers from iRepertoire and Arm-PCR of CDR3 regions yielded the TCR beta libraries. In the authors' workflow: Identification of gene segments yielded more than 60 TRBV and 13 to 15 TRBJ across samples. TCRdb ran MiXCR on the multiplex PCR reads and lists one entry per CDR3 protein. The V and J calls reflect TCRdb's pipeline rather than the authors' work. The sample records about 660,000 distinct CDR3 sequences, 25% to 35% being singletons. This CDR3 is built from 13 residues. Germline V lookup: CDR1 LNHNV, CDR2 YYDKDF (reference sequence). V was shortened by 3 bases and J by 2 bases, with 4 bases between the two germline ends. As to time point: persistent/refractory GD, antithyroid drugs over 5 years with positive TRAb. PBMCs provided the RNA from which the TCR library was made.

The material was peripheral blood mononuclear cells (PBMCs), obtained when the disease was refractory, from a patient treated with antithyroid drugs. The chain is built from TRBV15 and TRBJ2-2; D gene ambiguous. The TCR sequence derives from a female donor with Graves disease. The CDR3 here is CATSRGNTGELFF. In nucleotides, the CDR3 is TGTGCCACCAGCAGGGGTAACACCGGGGAGCTGTTTTTT.